This entry features one T cell receptor (beta chain) sequence. Its antigen remains unknown. The source of the sample is a study of beta chain features in type 1 diabetes. Study summary: Patients were similar to healthy donors in age and gender (as well as in cell yields).

As every portion of the isolated RNA was reverse transcribed, the sequencing read expressed TCRB transcripts. Profiling relied on immunoSEQ multiplex PCR, and the TCRdb table lists in-frame clones only, not all of them. Here the sample spans around 330,000 clones, roughly 9.6% being singletons. The CDR3 is 14 amino acids. Germline CDR1 SNHLY, CDR2 FYNNEI. Trimming cost V 4 bases and J 3 bases; bases outside gene matches: 5. Whole-study findings and limits: Resolution of whether HLA type affects TCRB rearrangement was not achieved here.

The sample taken for sequencing was naive CD4+ T cells from blood. The chain has TRBV2 and TRBJ1-1, with 7 bases matching TRBD1. The source of this sequence is a young woman in good health. CDR3 protein: CASSVTGRDTEAFF. The CDR3, as DNA: TGTGCCAGCAGTGTGACAGGGCGGGACACTGAAGCTTTCTTT.